A selection of T cell receptor beta chains follows, all from one sample in a study of response to subunit inactivated influenza vaccine. A single record per CDR3 protein comes from TCRdb applying MiXCR to the RT-PCR reads. The sample carries about 520,000 distinct CDR3 sequences, over 9.5% recorded once. Sample: PBMCs from blood, taken roughly 45 days after vaccination. These receptor sequences come from a man aged 50 to 60 who received an inactivated influenza vaccine. The CDR3 runs from the conserved cysteine through the conserved F or W. The order of the fields is V gene, clone size, D gene, J gene, CDR3 DNA, CDR3 protein. D genes are given only for firm matches. Size is omitted from some rows. Given values are once, few, many or a class for expanded clones.

V gene: TRBV5-1; clone size: few; D gene: TRBD2; J gene: TRBJ2-5; CDR3 DNA: TGCGCCAGCAACCCTAGCGGGGGAACGACCCAGTACTTC; CDR3 protein: CASNPSGGTTQYF
V gene: TRBV7-6; clone size: NA; D gene: TRBD2; J gene: TRBJ2-1; CDR3 DNA: TGTGCCAGCAGCTTAACGAGTCTCACGTTAGCGGGGGGAATCAATGAGCAGTTCTTC; CDR3 protein: CASSLTSLTLAGGINEQFF
V gene: TRBV29-1; clone size: many; D gene: TRBD2; J gene: TRBJ2-1; CDR3 DNA: TGCAGCGTTGACGGGACTAGCGGGTACCACAATGAGCAGTTCTTC; CDR3 protein: CSVDGTSGYHNEQFF
V gene: TRBV6-5; clone size: NA; D gene: NA; J gene: TRBJ2-3; CDR3 DNA: TGTGCCAGCAGTTACTTTCGGGTTGTTGAGGGCACAGATACGCAGTATTTT; CDR3 protein: CASSYFRVVEGTDTQYF
V gene: TRBV27; clone size: few; D gene: NA; J gene: TRBJ2-3; CDR3 DNA: TGTGCCAGCAGCAGGCCGGGACAACCAGATACGCAGTATTTT; CDR3 protein: CASSRPGQPDTQYF
V gene: TRBV6-5; clone size: few; D gene: TRBD1; J gene: TRBJ2-2; CDR3 DNA: TGTGCCAGCAGTTTCCATAGTCCCGGGACAGGGAACACCGGGGAGCTGTTTTTT; CDR3 protein: CASSFHSPGTGNTGELFF
V gene: TRBV5-1; clone size: many; D gene: NA; J gene: TRBJ2-3; CDR3 DNA: TGCGCCAGCAAGAAGGGGCCGGCAGATACGCAGTATTTT; CDR3 protein: CASKKGPADTQYF
V gene: TRBV20-1; clone size: NA; D gene: TRBD1; J gene: TRBJ1-1; CDR3 DNA: TGCAGTGGGACGGACAGGGTTATTAGAACTGAAGCTTTCTTT; CDR3 protein: CSGTDRVIRTEAFF
V gene: TRBV6-2/TRBV6-3; clone size: many; D gene: TRBD2; J gene: TRBJ2-5; CDR3 DNA: TGTGCCAGCACCAACGGCGGGGGTTTAGGGACCCAGTACTTC; CDR3 protein: CASTNGGGLGTQYF
V gene: TRBV20-1; clone size: many; D gene: TRBD2; J gene: TRBJ2-1; CDR3 DNA: TGCAGTGCAATGCTAGCGGGGGGGCGGAATGAGCAGTTCTTC; CDR3 protein: CSAMLAGGRNEQFF
V gene: TRBV5-6; clone size: NA; D gene: NA; J gene: TRBJ2-1; CDR3 DNA: TGTGCCAGCAGCTCCTTGACTTCGCGGGCTAACAATGAGCAGTTCTTC; CDR3 protein: CASSSLTSRANNEQFF
V gene: TRBV20-1; clone size: many; D gene: NA; J gene: TRBJ2-1; CDR3 DNA: TGCAGTGCTAGAGATCTGGAAGGGGACTACAATGAGCAGTTCTTC; CDR3 protein: CSARDLEGDYNEQFF
V gene: TRBV10-3; clone size: NA; D gene: TRBD1; J gene: TRBJ2-7; CDR3 DNA: TGTGCCATCAGTGGGGACAGGTTGGACGAGCAGTACTTC; CDR3 protein: CAISGDRLDEQYF
V gene: TRBV10-2; clone size: many; D gene: TRBD1; J gene: TRBJ1-5; CDR3 DNA: TGCGCCAGCAGCCAACTCTGGACAGGTGACGGCAATCAGCCCCAGCATTTT; CDR3 protein: CASSQLWTGDGNQPQHF
V gene: TRBV20-1; clone size: NA; D gene: NA; J gene: TRBJ2-3; CDR3 DNA: TGCAGTGCTCTCAGAGGGGGTTTCCCAGATACGCAGTATTTT; CDR3 protein: CSALRGGFPDTQYF
V gene: TRBV12-3/TRBV12-4; clone size: NA; D gene: TRBD1; J gene: TRBJ1-4; CDR3 DNA: TGTGCCAGCAGACCCGGACAGGGGGCGATTCAACTGTTTTTT; CDR3 protein: CASRPGQGAIQLFF
V gene: TRBV20-1; clone size: few; D gene: TRBD2; J gene: TRBJ2-1; CDR3 DNA: TGCAGTGCTAGGGGTATAGCGGGAGGGAAGGGGCATGAGCAGTTCTTC; CDR3 protein: CSARGIAGGKGHEQFF
V gene: TRBV5-1; clone size: NA; D gene: NA; J gene: TRBJ2-3; CDR3 DNA: TGCGCCAGCAGCAGAGGGGAGGTGGGCACAGATACGCAGTATTTT; CDR3 protein: CASSRGEVGTDTQYF
V gene: TRBV4-2; clone size: NA; D gene: NA; J gene: TRBJ2-7; CDR3 DNA: TGTGCCAGCAGCCAAGATGGCTACAGCTACGAGCAGTACTTC; CDR3 protein: CASSQDGYSYEQYF
V gene: TRBV20-1; clone size: many; D gene: NA; J gene: TRBJ1-2; CDR3 DNA: TGCAGTGCTAGAGATCCCCCCAGGGAATCCATTAACTATGGCTACACCTTC; CDR3 protein: CSARDPPRESINYGYTF
V gene: TRBV7-9; clone size: few; D gene: NA; J gene: TRBJ1-4; CDR3 DNA: TGTGCCAGCAGCCCCTCTGGGCAACCTAATGAAAAACTGTTTTTT; CDR3 protein: CASSPSGQPNEKLFF
V gene: TRBV4-2; clone size: few; D gene: TRBD1; J gene: TRBJ1-2; CDR3 DNA: TGTGCCAGCAGCCTGCATGGACAGGGGGCCGGCTATGGCTACACCTTC; CDR3 protein: CASSLHGQGAGYGYTF
V gene: TRBV10-3; clone size: many; D gene: TRBD2; J gene: TRBJ2-5; CDR3 DNA: TGTGCCATCAGTGAGTCCGAACTAGCGAGGGAGACCCAGTACTTC; CDR3 protein: CAISESELARETQYF
V gene: TRBV6-1; clone size: few; D gene: TRBD1; J gene: TRBJ2-3; CDR3 DNA: TGTGCCACCACAGGGGTCCGCACAGATACGCAGTATTTT; CDR3 protein: CATTGVRTDTQYF
V gene: TRBV6-5; clone size: NA; D gene: NA; J gene: TRBJ2-5; CDR3 DNA: TGTGCCAGCAGTTACTCCGGGGACCGACGGGTAGAGACCCAGTACTTC; CDR3 protein: CASSYSGDRRVETQYF
V gene: TRBV11-2; clone size: NA; D gene: NA; J gene: TRBJ2-7; CDR3 DNA: TGTGCCAGCAGCTTAGCCAGTTACAACTACGAGCAGTACTTC; CDR3 protein: CASSLASYNYEQYF
V gene: TRBV20-1; clone size: many; D gene: TRBD1; J gene: TRBJ2-3; CDR3 DNA: TGCAGTGCCCTAAGGGGGCCTCGCACAGATACGCAGTATTTT; CDR3 protein: CSALRGPRTDTQYF
V gene: TRBV7-9; clone size: few; D gene: NA; J gene: TRBJ1-1; CDR3 DNA: TGTGCCAGCAGCTTAGAAAGTAGGAACACTGAAGCTTTCTTT; CDR3 protein: CASSLESRNTEAFF
V gene: TRBV12-3/TRBV12-4; clone size: NA; D gene: NA; J gene: TRBJ2-3; CDR3 DNA: TGTGCCAGCAGTTGGGCAGATACCACAGATACGCAGTATTTT; CDR3 protein: CASSWADTTDTQYF
V gene: TRBV28; clone size: NA; D gene: TRBD1; J gene: TRBJ2-7; CDR3 DNA: TGTGCCAGCAGTCCCAACAGGGGACCCAGCTCCTACGAGCAGTACTTC; CDR3 protein: CASSPNRGPSSYEQYF
V gene: TRBV20-1; clone size: many; D gene: TRBD2; J gene: TRBJ2-7; CDR3 DNA: TGCAGTGCTAGAGATCTCGGTAGCGGGGGGGCCTACGAGCAGTACTTC; CDR3 protein: CSARDLGSGGAYEQYF
V gene: TRBV27; clone size: NA; D gene: NA; J gene: TRBJ2-1; CDR3 DNA: TGTGCCAGCAGTTTAGCGGGGTTTGCCTACAATGAGCAGTTCTTC; CDR3 protein: CASSLAGFAYNEQFF
V gene: TRBV28; clone size: few; D gene: NA; J gene: TRBJ1-6; CDR3 DNA: TGTGCCAGCAGCAAAGATATATCATCCTATAATTCACCCCTCCACTTT; CDR3 protein: CASSKDISSYNSPLHF
V gene: TRBV15; clone size: NA; D gene: TRBD2; J gene: TRBJ2-3; CDR3 DNA: TGTGCCACCAGCAGGCCTAGCGGGAGGGGCACAGATACGCAGTATTTT; CDR3 protein: CATSRPSGRGTDTQYF
V gene: TRBV6-2/TRBV6-3; clone size: few; D gene: TRBD2; J gene: TRBJ2-3; CDR3 DNA: TGTGCCAGCAGTTACCTCGGGACTAGCGGGAGGGCCAGAAGGACAGATACGCAGTATTTT; CDR3 protein: CASSYLGTSGRARRTDTQYF
V gene: TRBV27; clone size: NA; D gene: NA; J gene: TRBJ2-7; CDR3 DNA: TGTGCCAGCAGTTTGATCGGGCAGGACGTTAAGCAGTACTTC; CDR3 protein: CASSLIGQDVKQYF
V gene: TRBV25-1; clone size: few; D gene: TRBD1; J gene: TRBJ2-5; CDR3 DNA: TGTGCCAGCAGTGTCAGGGGGCGGGGAAAGACCCAGTACTTC; CDR3 protein: CASSVRGRGKTQYF
V gene: TRBV29-1; clone size: NA; D gene: NA; J gene: TRBJ1-2; CDR3 DNA: TGCAGCGTTGGCTCCCCTGGGGGTGGCTACACCTTC; CDR3 protein: CSVGSPGGGYTF
V gene: TRBV20-1; clone size: many; D gene: NA; J gene: TRBJ2-1; CDR3 DNA: TGCAGTGCTAGACCTCCCGTAGTCTACAATGAGCAGTTCTTC; CDR3 protein: CSARPPVVYNEQFF
V gene: TRBV6-5; clone size: NA; D gene: NA; J gene: TRBJ2-1; CDR3 DNA: TGTGCCAGCAGCCGAGTACCCAATGAGCAGTTCTTC; CDR3 protein: CASSRVPNEQFF
V gene: TRBV11-2; clone size: NA; D gene: NA; J gene: TRBJ2-1; CDR3 DNA: TGTGCCAGCAGCCCCGGGACGGTAAACAATGAGCAGTTCTTC; CDR3 protein: CASSPGTVNNEQFF
V gene: TRBV5-1; clone size: NA; D gene: NA; J gene: TRBJ2-1; CDR3 DNA: TGCGCCAGCAGCCCACTTGAGCCGGGGAGCGGCAATGAGCAGTTCTTC; CDR3 protein: CASSPLEPGSGNEQFF
V gene: TRBV24-1; clone size: NA; D gene: TRBD2; J gene: TRBJ2-5; CDR3 DNA: TGTGCCACCAGTGACAATGGACTAGCGGGGCGGACCCAGTACTTC; CDR3 protein: CATSDNGLAGRTQYF
V gene: TRBV29-1; clone size: few; D gene: NA; J gene: TRBJ2-7; CDR3 DNA: TGCAGCGTTGAAGTGCAGAGAACCTCCTACGAGCAGTACTTC; CDR3 protein: CSVEVQRTSYEQYF
V gene: TRBV12-3/TRBV12-4; clone size: few; D gene: TRBD2; J gene: TRBJ2-1; CDR3 DNA: TGTGCCAGCAGTTCCCGAGGTAGCGGGATCTATGAGCAGTTCTTC; CDR3 protein: CASSSRGSGIYEQFF
V gene: TRBV6-1; clone size: few; D gene: TRBD1; J gene: TRBJ2-3; CDR3 DNA: TGTGCCAGCAGATTTGTCCAGGGGGCGCAGGCAGATACGCAGTATTTT; CDR3 protein: CASRFVQGAQADTQYF
V gene: TRBV6-5; clone size: NA; D gene: TRBD1; J gene: TRBJ1-5; CDR3 DNA: TGTGCCAGCAGATACAGGGGTGACAATCAGCCCCAGCATTTT; CDR3 protein: CASRYRGDNQPQHF
V gene: TRBV4-1; clone size: few; D gene: NA; J gene: TRBJ2-2; CDR3 DNA: TGCGCCAGCAGCTCCCAACTGGCCGGGGAGCTGTTTTTT; CDR3 protein: CASSSQLAGELFF
V gene: TRBV6-5; clone size: NA; D gene: NA; J gene: TRBJ2-2; CDR3 DNA: TGTGCCAGCAGTTATTACTCTAACACCGGGGAGCTGTTTTTT; CDR3 protein: CASSYYSNTGELFF
V gene: TRBV5-1; clone size: NA; D gene: TRBD1; J gene: TRBJ1-1; CDR3 DNA: TGCGCCAGCAGCTCGAGACAGGGGGCGGACACTGAAGCTTTCTTT; CDR3 protein: CASSSRQGADTEAFF
V gene: TRBV5-6; clone size: few; D gene: NA; J gene: TRBJ2-5; CDR3 DNA: TGTGCCAGCAGCCAAGGACGGGCCCGGGGGAAGACCCAGTACTTC; CDR3 protein: CASSQGRARGKTQYF
V gene: TRBV6-2/TRBV6-3; clone size: many; D gene: NA; J gene: TRBJ2-7; CDR3 DNA: TGTGCCAGCAGCCTTGGGCGGGGAAACGAGCAGTACTTC; CDR3 protein: CASSLGRGNEQYF
V gene: TRBV4-3; clone size: few; D gene: TRBD2; J gene: TRBJ2-1; CDR3 DNA: TGCGCCAGCAGCCAAGGAATCCAAGCGGGGGCGTACAATGAGCAGTTCTTC; CDR3 protein: CASSQGIQAGAYNEQFF
V gene: TRBV12-3/TRBV12-4; clone size: few; D gene: NA; J gene: TRBJ2-5; CDR3 DNA: TGTGCCAGCAGCTTGACAGGGAGGAGGGAGACCCAGTACTTC; CDR3 protein: CASSLTGRRETQYF
V gene: TRBV10-3; clone size: many; D gene: NA; J gene: TRBJ2-1; CDR3 DNA: TGTGCCATCAGTGAGCCCACGGACTACAATGAGCAGTTCTTC; CDR3 protein: CAISEPTDYNEQFF
V gene: TRBV25-1; clone size: NA; D gene: TRBD2; J gene: TRBJ2-2; CDR3 DNA: TGTGCCAGCACCTCACTAGCGGGAGCCGCCGGGGAGCTGTTTTTT; CDR3 protein: CASTSLAGAAGELFF
V gene: TRBV6-2/TRBV6-3; clone size: many; D gene: NA; J gene: TRBJ2-1; CDR3 DNA: TGTGCCAGCAGCCGGTACTCCTACAATGAGCAGTTCTTC; CDR3 protein: CASSRYSYNEQFF